This T cell receptor (beta chain) is from a study of CD8+ T cells in alopecia areata. On the study more broadly: Among treated patients, oral tofacitinib was administered at 5 to 10 mg twice daily. People stayed on tofacitinib for 6 to 18 months, then stopped the drug for 6 months.

The germline CDR1 and CDR2 sequences are SNHLY and FYNNEI. V was trimmed by 4 bases and J by 4 bases, leaving 10 bases between them. This CDR3 is built from 13 residues. cDNA reverse transcribed from extracted RNA served as the sequencing template. Sequencing used immunoSEQ multiplex PCR; TCRdb keeps in-frame clones, though not all of them. The profile shows approximately 150,000 clones, 40% to 50% of them singletons. Sequencing was done on a sample of CD4+ T cells sorted from blood. The genes are TRBV2 and TRBJ1-2, with D maybe TRBD1 (5 bases). The source of this sequence is a human donor with alopecia areata. The DNA for the CDR3 is TGTGCCAGCAGTGTGGGGGTACGCTATGGCTACACCTTC. This translates into CASSVGVRYGYTF.